A selection of T cell receptor beta chains follows, all from one sample in a study of blood T cell repertoires in COVID-19. TCRdb keeps only in-frame clones here, not all; method: immunoSEQ multiplex PCR. The profile shows roughly 200,000 clones, 85% to 90% of them singletons. The specimen was PBMCs or T cells enriched from blood (not recorded which). Source of these receptors: a woman aged 25 to 39 with acute COVID-19. Both conserved end residues are part of each CDR3. A D gene is named only where the DNA matches it firmly. Size is stated for part of the rows, as once, few or many counts, or as a class when the clone is expanded.

V: TRBV7-9; D: TRBD1; size: .; J: TRBJ2-1; CDR3: CASSLIGQGGYNEQFF; DNA: TGTGCCAGCAGCTTGATCGGACAGGGAGGCTACAATGAGCAGTTCTTC
V: TRBV5-8; D: .; size: .; J: TRBJ1-1; CDR3: CASSLVGWSGVNTEAFF; DNA: TGTGCCAGCAGCTTGGTTGGGTGGTCCGGGGTGAACACTGAAGCTTTCTTT
V: TRBV12-5; D: TRBD1; size: .; J: TRBJ1-5; CDR3: CASGRDRGGPQHF; DNA: TGTGCTAGTGGACGGGACAGGGGAGGGCCCCAGCATTTT
V: TRBV9; D: TRBD2; size: .; J: TRBJ2-5; CDR3: CASSVLAGGQETQYF; DNA: TGTGCCAGCAGCGTACTAGCGGGGGGACAAGAGACCCAGTACTTC
V: TRBV7-9; D: .; size: .; J: TRBJ2-2; CDR3: CASKEQVTGELFF; DNA: TGTGCCAGCAAGGAACAGGTCACCGGGGAGCTGTTTTTT
V: TRBV19; D: TRBD2; size: .; J: TRBJ2-3; CDR3: CASSPLSGDYPDTQYF; DNA: TGTGCCAGTAGTCCCCTTAGCGGGGACTACCCAGATACGCAGTATTTT
V: TRBV2; D: TRBD1; size: .; J: TRBJ1-2; CDR3: CASSDDRGRNYGYTF; DNA: TGTGCCAGCAGCGACGACAGGGGGAGGAACTATGGCTACACCTTC
V: TRBV4-3; D: TRBD1; size: .; J: TRBJ2-7; CDR3: CASSQAGDRVYEQYF; DNA: TGCGCCAGCAGCCAAGCCGGGGACAGGGTGTACGAGCAGTACTTC
V: TRBV5-4; D: TRBD2; size: few; J: TRBJ2-2; CDR3: CASSLTSGGADGELFF; DNA: TGTGCCAGCAGCTTGACTAGCGGGGGGGCCGACGGGGAGCTGTTTTTT
V: TRBV2; D: TRBD1; size: .; J: TRBJ1-3; CDR3: CASSGQGSGNTIYF; DNA: TGTGCCAGCAGTGGACAGGGCTCTGGAAACACCATATATTTT
V: TRBV7-8; D: .; size: .; J: TRBJ2-5; CDR3: CASSSHRETQYF; DNA: TGTGCCAGCAGCTCCCACAGGGAGACCCAGTACTTC
V: TRBV5-1; D: TRBD1; size: .; J: TRBJ2-7; CDR3: CASSPGDRGSYEQYF; DNA: TGCGCCAGCAGCCCGGGGGACAGGGGGTCCTACGAGCAGTACTTC
V: TRBV18; D: TRBD2; size: .; J: TRBJ2-1; CDR3: CASSSSPSGGANEQFF; DNA: TGTGCCAGCTCCTCGTCGCCTAGCGGGGGGGCCAATGAGCAGTTCTTC
V: TRBV5-8; D: .; size: .; J: TRBJ1-3; CDR3: CASSSTASYSGNTIYF; DNA: TGTGCCAGCAGCTCGACAGCATCCTACTCTGGAAACACCATATATTTT
V: TRBV2; D: .; size: .; J: TRBJ2-7; CDR3: CASSTSYEQYF; DNA: TGTGCCAGCAGCACATCCTACGAGCAGTACTTC
V: TRBV19; D: TRBD1; size: few; J: TRBJ2-1; CDR3: CASSRTGAGEQFF; DNA: TGTGCCAGTTCGCGAACAGGGGCAGGGGAGCAGTTCTTC
V: TRBV5-1; D: .; size: .; J: TRBJ2-1; CDR3: CASSPAGAAYNEQFF; DNA: TGCGCCAGCAGTCCGGCGGGGGCAGCCTACAATGAGCAGTTCTTC
V: TRBV4-3; D: .; size: .; J: TRBJ1-5; CDR3: CASSQGRDQPQHF; DNA: TGCGCCAGCAGCCAAGGGCGGGATCAGCCCCAGCATTTT